The rows below give T cell receptor beta chains drawn from one sample of a study of cytomegalovirus exposure and HLA in healthy donors. Repertoires were generated with immunoSEQ multiplex PCR, while TCRdb's copy carries only in-frame clones and drops some. The repertoire holds 99,000 or so clones, with roughly 80% as singletons. Sequencing input: PBMCs. The receptors come from a man aged 55-75 years in good health and CMV-seropositive. Each CDR3 is given with its conserved first and last residue. A D gene is named only where the DNA matches it firmly. Clone sizes are given selectively: once, few, many, or a class where the clone is expanded.

>-|TRBD2|TRBJ2-3|TRBV9
TGTGCCAGCAGCGTAGATCTAGCGGGGGGCCTGACAGATACGCAGTATTTT
CASSVDLAGGLTDTQYF
>once|-|TRBJ2-7|TRBV20-1
TGCAGTGCTAGTCGTCAGGATGAGCAGTACTTC
CSASRQDEQYF
>-|-|TRBJ1-2|TRBV7-8
TGTGCCAGCAGCTTAGGAGGCAGGGGCCCGAACTATGGCTACACCTTC
CASSLGGRGPNYGYTF
>-|-|TRBJ1-3|TRBV2
TGTGCCAGCGGGAGGGCCCCTGGAAACACCATATATTTT
CASGRAPGNTIYF
>-|-|TRBJ2-7|TRBV5-4
TGTGCCAGCAGCCCCTCTCAGGAACTTTCTGGCGAGCAGTACTTC
CASSPSQELSGEQYF
>-|TRBD1|TRBJ2-7|TRBV19
TGTGCCAGTAGCCCTTACGGGACAGGGTGGATGATGAACTACGAGCAGTACTTC
CASSPYGTGWMMNYEQYF
>-|-|TRBJ2-5|TRBV7-2
TGTGCCAGCAGCTTAGCCCTGGACATGTTAGAGACCCAGTACTTC
CASSLALDMLETQYF
>-|TRBD1|TRBJ1-2|TRBV9
TGTGCCAGCAGCGTAATGACAGGGGCGGTTGGTGGCTACACCTTC
CASSVMTGAVGGYTF
>-|-|TRBJ1-6|TRBV28
TGTGCCAGCAAGTCTCAGGAATCACCCCTCCACTTT
CASKSQESPLHF
>-|-|TRBJ1-1|TRBV30
TGTGCCTGGAGCACGACAGAGAACACTGAAGCTTTCTTT
CAWSTTENTEAFF
>-|-|TRBJ2-5|TRBV7-7
TGTGCTAGCAGCGTGGGGGGAAGGGGCGGCCAAGAGACCCAGTACTTC
CASSVGGRGGQETQYF
>-|TRBD1|TRBJ1-4|TRBV6-5
TGTGCCAGCACTAACAGGGGAACTAATGAAAAACTGTTTTTT
CASTNRGTNEKLFF
>-|-|TRBJ2-3|TRBV27
TGTGCCAGCAGTCCTTATTTAGATACGCAGTATTTT
CASSPYLDTQYF
>-|-|TRBJ2-3|TRBV5-1
TGCGCCAGCAGCACTCGGGCGGGGGCCAACACAGATACGCAGTATTTT
CASSTRAGANTDTQYF
>few|-|TRBJ1-2|TRBV5-1
TGCGCCAGCAGCAGGACAGCTGATGGCTACACCTTC
CASSRTADGYTF
>-|TRBD1|TRBJ1-6|TRBV5-1
TGCGCCAGCAGCTTAGGACAGGGTGATTCACCCCTCCACTTT
CASSLGQGDSPLHF
>-|TRBD1|TRBJ2-1|TRBV27
TGTGCCAGCAGGCGGGCCCCGGGACAGGGGGCGAGTGAGCAGTTCTTC
CASRRAPGQGASEQFF
>few|TRBD1|TRBJ1-6|TRBV2
TGTGCCAGCAACCAGGACAGGAACCATTCACCCCTCCACTTT
CASNQDRNHSPLHF
>-|TRBD1|TRBJ2-7|TRBV29-1
TGCAGCGGAGGGGGACAGGGTACCTACGAGCAGTACTTC
CSGGGQGTYEQYF
>-|-|TRBJ2-4|TRBV5-1
TGCGCCAGCAGCTTGGCGTTGGAGGGAGCCAAAAACATTCAGTACTTC
CASSLALEGAKNIQYF
>-|TRBD1|TRBJ1-5|TRBV9
TGTGCCAGCAGCGTAGAAGGGACAGTCAATCAGCCCCAGCATTTT
CASSVEGTVNQPQHF
>-|-|TRBJ2-2|TRBV7-9
TGTGCCAGCCGCCCCACCCCGAGATCCGGGGAGCTGTTTTTT
CASRPTPRSGELFF
>-|-|TRBJ1-6|TRBV9
TGTGCCAGCAGCGAAGGACCCGTAGCGAATTCACCCCTCCACTTT
CASSEGPVANSPLHF
>-|-|TRBJ2-7|TRBV6-5
TGTGCCAGCACCCCTCCCACATCCGCCCACGAGCAGTACTTC
CASTPPTSAHEQYF
>-|-|TRBJ2-2|TRBV7-6
TGTGCCAGCGCACAAAAAGCGGGTGGGAACACCGGGGAGCTGTTTTTT
CASAQKAGGNTGELFF
>-|-|TRBJ2-1|TRBV27
TGTGCCAGCAGTCAACGCGGGACCACTTACAATGAGCAGTTCTTC
CASSQRGTTYNEQFF
>-|-|TRBJ1-2|TRBV5-1
TGCGCCAGCGGACAAGAAGGGAACTATGGCTACACCTTC
CASGQEGNYGYTF
>-|TRBD2|TRBJ2-3|TRBV19
TGTGCCAGTAGTATCCAGCGGGGGGGCCTGGATACGCAGTATTTT
CASSIQRGGLDTQYF
>-|-|TRBJ2-7|TRBV7-9
TGTGCCAGCAGTACACAGGGTGATCCTTCCTACGAGCAGTACTTC
CASSTQGDPSYEQYF
>-|TRBD1|TRBJ1-5|TRBV30
TGTGCCTGGAGTGCAGGGGGCGGTCAGCCCCAGCATTTT
CAWSAGGGQPQHF
>-|TRBD2|TRBJ2-7|TRBV7-6
TGTGCCAGCAGCCGGGGGGGAGGGGGGGCCTACGAGCAGTACTTC
CASSRGGGGAYEQYF
>-|-|TRBJ1-3|TRBV19
TGTGCCAGTAGTACAAAACCAGGGTCAGGAAACACCATATATTTT
CASSTKPGSGNTIYF
>-|TRBD1|TRBJ1-5|TRBV6-1
TGTGCCAGCAGCGGGACAGGGCCAAATCAGCCCCAGCATTTT
CASSGTGPNQPQHF
>-|TRBD1|TRBJ2-7|TRBV7-8
TGTGCCAGCAGCTTAACCGGGACAGGGGACTACGAGCAGTACTTC
CASSLTGTGDYEQYF
>-|-|TRBJ1-2|TRBV11-2
TGTGCCAGCAGCTTAGGCCAGAACTATGGCTACACCTTC
CASSLGQNYGYTF
>few|TRBD1|TRBJ1-5|TRBV10-2
TGCGCCAGCAGTGAGCGGGGACAGGGGGCAGGTCAGCCCCAGCATTTT
CASSERGQGAGQPQHF
>-|-|TRBJ2-7|TRBV7-2
TGTGCCAGCAGCTTAGTCCTAGGCTACGAGCAGTACTTC
CASSLVLGYEQYF
>-|-|TRBJ2-7|TRBV6-5
TGTGCCAGCAGCCCTACAGGTCTGGTCTCCTACGAGCAGTACTTC
CASSPTGLVSYEQYF
>-|TRBD2|TRBJ2-3|TRBV27
TGTGCCAGCATCCTTCGAGCGGGGGCAAGCACAGATACGCAGTATTTT
CASILRAGASTDTQYF
>-|TRBD1|TRBJ2-7|TRBV29-1
TGCAGCGTTGGGGGACAGAGGGAAAATTTGGTCGAGCAGTACTTC
CSVGGQRENLVEQYF
>-|-|TRBJ2-5|TRBV5-4
TGTGCCAGCAGCTTGGGGACAAGGGTGGGCCAAGAGACCCAGTACTTC
CASSLGTRVGQETQYF
>few|TRBD1|TRBJ2-4|TRBV9
TGTGCCAGCAGTCCACAGGGGGCCAAAAACATTCAGTACTTC
CASSPQGAKNIQYF
>few|TRBD2|TRBJ2-3|TRBV2
TGTGCCAGCAGTAGCCTGACGAGGGGGTTAGCGGGGCTAGGATCCACAGATACGCAGTATTTT
CASSSLTRGLAGLGSTDTQYF
>-|TRBD1|TRBJ2-4|TRBV7-9
TGTTCCAGCAGCCGGGACAGTCCAGGGGGCAAAAACATTCAGTACTTC
CSSSRDSPGGKNIQYF
>medium-sized|TRBD1|TRBJ2-7|TRBV4-3
TGCGCCAGCAGCCAAGATCTCGGGACAGGGGATAACGAGCAGTACTTC
CASSQDLGTGDNEQYF
>-|TRBD1|TRBJ2-5|TRBV28
TGTGCCAGCAGTTCCTTGGACAGGGTCTACCAAGAGACCCAGTACTTC
CASSSLDRVYQETQYF
>-|-|TRBJ1-6|TRBV27
TGTGCCAGCAAAGTCGACAGGCTGGGAAATAATTCACCCCTCCACTTT
CASKVDRLGNNSPLHF
>-|-|TRBJ2-5|TRBV4-1
TGCGCCAGCAGCCAAGTCAGCCAAGAGACCCAGTACTTC
CASSQVSQETQYF
>-|TRBD2|TRBJ2-5|TRBV11-2
TGTGCCAGCAGCTTAGATATAGCTAGCGGTCAAGAGACCCAGTACTTC
CASSLDIASGQETQYF
>-|-|TRBJ2-1|TRBV18
TGTGCCAGCTCACCACCGGGAGTCAATGAGCAGTTCTTC
CASSPPGVNEQFF
>-|-|TRBJ1-1|TRBV18
TGTGCCAGCTCGCCCCAACAGGGCATGAACACTGAAGCTTTCTTT
CASSPQQGMNTEAFF
>-|TRBD1|TRBJ2-7|TRBV7-2
TGTGCCAGCAGCTTAGTAGATAAGGGGGCGAGAGGCGAGCAGTACTTC
CASSLVDKGARGEQYF
>-|TRBD1|TRBJ1-6|TRBV7-6
TGTGCCAGCAGCCGCCGGGACAGCGTCCCACCCCTCCACTTT
CASSRRDSVPPLHF
>-|TRBD2|TRBJ2-7|TRBV11-2
TGTGCCAGCAGCTTAGATCTGGGGACTAGCAGCGAGCAGTACTTC
CASSLDLGTSSEQYF